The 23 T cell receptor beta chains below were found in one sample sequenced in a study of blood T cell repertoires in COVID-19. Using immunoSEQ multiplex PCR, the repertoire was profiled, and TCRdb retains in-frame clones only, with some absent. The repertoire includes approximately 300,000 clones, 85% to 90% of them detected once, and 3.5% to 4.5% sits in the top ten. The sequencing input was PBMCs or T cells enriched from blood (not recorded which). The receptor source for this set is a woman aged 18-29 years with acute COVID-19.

The CDR3 protein is CASGQFVTGGTDTQYF. The CDR3 DNA is TGTGCCAGCGGACAATTCGTGACAGGGGGCACAGATACGCAGTATTTT. J is TRBJ2-3 and V is TRBV27; 8 nucleotides agree with TRBD1. With V trimmed by 8 bases and J by 1 base, 11 bases remained unmatched. CDR1 and CDR2 from the germline V gene are MNHEY and SMNVEV (reference sequence). The CDR3 covers 16 residues.

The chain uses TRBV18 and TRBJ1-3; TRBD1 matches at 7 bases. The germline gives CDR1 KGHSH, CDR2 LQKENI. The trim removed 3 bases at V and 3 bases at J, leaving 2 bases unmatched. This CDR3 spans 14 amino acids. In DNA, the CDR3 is TGTGCCAGCTCACCCGGGACAGATGGAAACACCATATATTTT. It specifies CASSPGTDGNTIYF.

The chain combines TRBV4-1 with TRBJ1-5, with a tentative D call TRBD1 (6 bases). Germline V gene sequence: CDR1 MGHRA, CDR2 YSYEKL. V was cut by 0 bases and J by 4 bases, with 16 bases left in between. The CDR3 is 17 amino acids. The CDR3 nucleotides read TGCGCCAGCAGCCAAGATTTCAGGGGTGGGAGAAATCAGCCCCAGCATTTT. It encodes CASSQDFRGGRNQPQHF.

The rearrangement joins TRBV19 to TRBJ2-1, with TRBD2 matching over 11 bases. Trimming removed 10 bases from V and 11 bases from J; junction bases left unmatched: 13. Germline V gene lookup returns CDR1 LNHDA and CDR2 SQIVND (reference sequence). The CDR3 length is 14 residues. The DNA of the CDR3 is TGTGCCACTACACTAGCGGGGGCGCCCGTTAAGCAGTTCTTC. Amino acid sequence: CATTLAGAPVKQFF.

The CDR3 sequence is CASRNSQGLYNEQFF. The CDR3, as DNA: TGTGCCAGCAGGAACTCACAGGGTTTGTACAATGAGCAGTTCTTC. This sequence joins TRBV28 and TRBJ2-1; possible D gene TRBD1, 6 bases. Germline V gene lookup returns CDR1 MDHEN and CDR2 SYDVKM. The CDR3 consists of 15 residues. V dropped 6 bases and J dropped 4 bases, with 16 bases sitting between them.

Written as DNA, the CDR3 is TGTGCCAGCAGCTTACTAGTATCTAGCACAGATACGCAGTATTTT. Translated: CASSLLVSSTDTQYF. This chain uses TRBV11-1 with TRBJ2-3; D call uncertain. CDR3 length: 15 residues. Germline CDR1 and CDR2: SGHAT and FQDESV (reference sequence). Trimming took off 2 bases at V and 0 bases at J, with 9 bases between the two ends.

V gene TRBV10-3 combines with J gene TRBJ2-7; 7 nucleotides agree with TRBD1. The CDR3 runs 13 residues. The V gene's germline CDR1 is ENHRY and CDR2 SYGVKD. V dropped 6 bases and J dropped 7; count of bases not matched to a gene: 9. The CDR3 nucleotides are TGTGCCATCAGCTTAGACAGGGAGCAAGAGCAGTACTTC. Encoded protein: CAISLDREQEQYF.

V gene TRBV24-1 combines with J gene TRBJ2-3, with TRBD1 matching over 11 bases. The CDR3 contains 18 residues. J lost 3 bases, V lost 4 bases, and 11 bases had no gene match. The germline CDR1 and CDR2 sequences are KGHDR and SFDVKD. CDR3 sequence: CATSDDGQGARVTDTQYF. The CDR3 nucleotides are TGTGCCACCAGTGACGACGGACAGGGGGCAAGGGTGACAGATACGCAGTATTTT.

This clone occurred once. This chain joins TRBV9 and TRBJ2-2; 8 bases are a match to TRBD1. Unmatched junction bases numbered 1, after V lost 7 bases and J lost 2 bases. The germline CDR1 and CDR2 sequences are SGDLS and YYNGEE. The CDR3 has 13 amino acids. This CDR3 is CASGQGNTGELFF. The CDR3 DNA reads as TGTGCCAGCGGACAGGGAAACACCGGGGAGCTGTTTTTT.

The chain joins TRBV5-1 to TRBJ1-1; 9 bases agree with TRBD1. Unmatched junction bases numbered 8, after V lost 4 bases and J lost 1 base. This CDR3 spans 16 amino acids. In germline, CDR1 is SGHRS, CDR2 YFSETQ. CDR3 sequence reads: CASSRQTGGSNTEAFF. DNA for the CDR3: TGCGCCAGCAGCAGACAGACAGGGGGGTCGAACACTGAAGCTTTCTTT.

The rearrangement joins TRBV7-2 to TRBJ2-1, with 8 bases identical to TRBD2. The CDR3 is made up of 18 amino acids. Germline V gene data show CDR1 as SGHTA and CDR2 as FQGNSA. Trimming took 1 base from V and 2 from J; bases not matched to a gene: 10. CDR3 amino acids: CASSLDLLGLGAYNEQFF. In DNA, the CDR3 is TGTGCCAGCAGCTTAGATTTATTGGGACTAGGAGCCTACAATGAGCAGTTCTTC.

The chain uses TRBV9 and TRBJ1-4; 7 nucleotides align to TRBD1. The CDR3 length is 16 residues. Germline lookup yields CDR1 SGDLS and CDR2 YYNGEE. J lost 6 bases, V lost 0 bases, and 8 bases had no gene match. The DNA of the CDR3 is TGTGCCAGCAGCGTAGCTGACCGGACAGGCTATGAAAAACTGTTTTTT. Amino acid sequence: CASSVADRTGYEKLFF. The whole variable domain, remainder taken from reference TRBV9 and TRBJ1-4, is DSGVTQTPKHLITATGQRVTLRCSPRSGDLSVYWYQQSLDQGLQFLIQYYNGEERAKGNILERFSAQQFPDLHSELNLSSLELGDSALYFCASSVADRTGYEKLFFGSGTQLSVL.

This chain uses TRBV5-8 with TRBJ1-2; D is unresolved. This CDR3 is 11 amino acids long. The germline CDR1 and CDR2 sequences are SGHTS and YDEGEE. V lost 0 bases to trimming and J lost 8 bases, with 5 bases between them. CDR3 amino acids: CASSLGGGYTF. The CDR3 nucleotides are TGTGCCAGCAGCTTGGGAGGCGGCTACACCTTC.

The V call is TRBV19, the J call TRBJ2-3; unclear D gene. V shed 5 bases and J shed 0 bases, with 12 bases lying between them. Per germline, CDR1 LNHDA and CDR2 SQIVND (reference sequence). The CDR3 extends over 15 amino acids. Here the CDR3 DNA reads TGTGCCAGTAGTCCCGGCGGCACTAGCACAGATACGCAGTATTTT. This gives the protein CASSPGGTSTDTQYF. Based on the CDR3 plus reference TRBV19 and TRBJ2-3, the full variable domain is DGGITQSPKYLFRKEGQNVTLSCEQNLNHDAMYWYRQDPGQGLRLIYYSQIVNDFQKGDIAEGYSVSREKKESFPLTVTSAQKNPTAFYLCASSPGGTSTDTQYFGPGTRLTVL.

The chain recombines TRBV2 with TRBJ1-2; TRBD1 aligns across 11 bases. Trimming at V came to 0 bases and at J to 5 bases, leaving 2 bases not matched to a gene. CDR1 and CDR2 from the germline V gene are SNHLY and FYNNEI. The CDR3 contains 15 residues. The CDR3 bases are TGTGCCAGCAGTGAAGCGGGACAGGGGGGGTATGGCTACACCTTC. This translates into CASSEAGQGGYGYTF.

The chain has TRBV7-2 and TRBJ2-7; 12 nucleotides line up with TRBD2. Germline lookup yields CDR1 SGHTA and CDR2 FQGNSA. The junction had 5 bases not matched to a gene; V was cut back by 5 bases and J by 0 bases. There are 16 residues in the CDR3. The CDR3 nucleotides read TGTGCCAGCAGCCACGGACTAGCGGGGAGCTCCTACGAGCAGTACTTC. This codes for CASSHGLAGSSYEQYF.

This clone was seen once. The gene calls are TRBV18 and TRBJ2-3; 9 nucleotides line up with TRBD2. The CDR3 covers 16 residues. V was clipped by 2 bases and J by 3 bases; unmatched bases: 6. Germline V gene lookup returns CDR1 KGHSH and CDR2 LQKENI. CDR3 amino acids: CASSPVTSGWTDTQYF. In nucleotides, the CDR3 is TGTGCCAGCTCACCAGTAACTAGCGGGTGGACAGATACGCAGTATTTT.

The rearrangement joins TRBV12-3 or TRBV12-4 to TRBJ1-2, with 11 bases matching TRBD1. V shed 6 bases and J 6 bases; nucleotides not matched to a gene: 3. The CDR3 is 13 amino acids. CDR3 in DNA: TGTGCCAGCAGCTGGGGACAGGGGGATGGCTACACCTTC. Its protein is CASSWGQGDGYTF.

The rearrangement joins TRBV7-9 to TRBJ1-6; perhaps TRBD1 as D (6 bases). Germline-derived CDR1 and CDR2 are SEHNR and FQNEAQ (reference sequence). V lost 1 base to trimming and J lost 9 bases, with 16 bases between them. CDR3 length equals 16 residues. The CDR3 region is CASSLVWGQRGSPLHF. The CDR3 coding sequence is TGTGCCAGCAGCTTAGTGTGGGGACAAAGAGGTTCACCCCTCCACTTT.

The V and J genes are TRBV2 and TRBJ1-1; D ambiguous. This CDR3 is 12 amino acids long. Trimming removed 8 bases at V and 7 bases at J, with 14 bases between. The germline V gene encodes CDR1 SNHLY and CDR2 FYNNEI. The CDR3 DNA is TGTGCCAGCTTTTTGGACGGGGATGAAGCTTTCTTT. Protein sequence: CASFLDGDEAFF.

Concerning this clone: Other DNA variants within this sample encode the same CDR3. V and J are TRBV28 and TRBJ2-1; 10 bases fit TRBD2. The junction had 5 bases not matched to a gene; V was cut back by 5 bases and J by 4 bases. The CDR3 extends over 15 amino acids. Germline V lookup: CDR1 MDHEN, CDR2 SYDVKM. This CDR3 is CASSPLAGTYNEQFF. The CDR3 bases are TGTGCCAGCAGTCCACTAGCGGGGACATACAATGAGCAGTTCTTC. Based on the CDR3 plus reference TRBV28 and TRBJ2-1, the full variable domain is DVKVTQSSRYLVKRTGEKVFLECVQDMDHENMFWYRQDPGLGLRLIYFSYDVKMKEKGDIPEGYSVSREKKERFSLILESASTNQTSMYLCASSPLAGTYNEQFFGPGTRLTVL.

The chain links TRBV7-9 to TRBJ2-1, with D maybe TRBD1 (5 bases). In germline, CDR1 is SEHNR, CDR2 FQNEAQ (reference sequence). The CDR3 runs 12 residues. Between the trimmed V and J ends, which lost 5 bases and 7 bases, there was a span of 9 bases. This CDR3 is CASSDQGNEQFF. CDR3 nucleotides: TGTGCCAGCAGCGACCAGGGTAATGAGCAGTTCTTC.

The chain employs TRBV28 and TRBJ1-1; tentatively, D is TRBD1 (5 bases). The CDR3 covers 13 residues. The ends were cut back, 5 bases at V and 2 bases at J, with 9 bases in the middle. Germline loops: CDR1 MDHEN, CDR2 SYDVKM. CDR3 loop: CASSKGTNTEAFF. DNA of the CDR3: TGTGCCAGCAGTAAGGGGACTAACACTGAAGCTTTCTTT.